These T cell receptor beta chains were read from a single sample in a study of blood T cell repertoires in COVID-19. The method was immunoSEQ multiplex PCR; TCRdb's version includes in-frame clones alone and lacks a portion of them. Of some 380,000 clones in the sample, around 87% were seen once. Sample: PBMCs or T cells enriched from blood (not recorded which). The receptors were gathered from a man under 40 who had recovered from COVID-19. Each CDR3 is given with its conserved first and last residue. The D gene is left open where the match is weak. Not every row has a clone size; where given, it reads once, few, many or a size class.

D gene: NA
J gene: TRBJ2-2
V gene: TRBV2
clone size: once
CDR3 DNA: TGTGCCAGCAGTGATAATACCAGATACACCGGGGAGCTGTTTTTT
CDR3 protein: CASSDNTRYTGELFF

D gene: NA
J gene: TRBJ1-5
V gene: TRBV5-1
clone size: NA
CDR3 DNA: TGCGCCAGCAGCACAACAGGAGGGAATCAGCCCCAGCATTTT
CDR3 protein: CASSTTGGNQPQHF

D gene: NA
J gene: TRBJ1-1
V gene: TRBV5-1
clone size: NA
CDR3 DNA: TGCGCCAGCAGAGTACGGTCCGGCCAGGGCGCTGAAGCTTTCTTT
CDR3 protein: CASRVRSGQGAEAFF

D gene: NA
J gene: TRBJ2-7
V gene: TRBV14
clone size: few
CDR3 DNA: TGTGCCAGCAGCCAACTAAGAGGCGGTTCTTCCTACGAGCAGTACTTC
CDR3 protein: CASSQLRGGSSYEQYF

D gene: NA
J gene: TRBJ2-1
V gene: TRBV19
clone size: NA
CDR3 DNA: TGTGCCAGTAGTACCGGGAACTACAATGAGCAGTTCTTC
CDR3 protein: CASSTGNYNEQFF

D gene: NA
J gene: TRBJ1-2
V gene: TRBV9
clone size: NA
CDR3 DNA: TGTGCCAGCAGCTTCATAGGGGGGGCGTTTACTATGAGTGGCTACACCTTC
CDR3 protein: CASSFIGGAFTMSGYTF

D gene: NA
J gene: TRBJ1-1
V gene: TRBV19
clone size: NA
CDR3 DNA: TGTGCCAGTACCTTTAGGGGAGGGTCGGACACTGAAGCTTTCTTT
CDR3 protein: CASTFRGGSDTEAFF

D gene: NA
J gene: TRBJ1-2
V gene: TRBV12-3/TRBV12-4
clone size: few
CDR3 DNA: TGTGCCAGCAGTTTATCCCCAGGGTTGGGCTACACCTTC
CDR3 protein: CASSLSPGLGYTF

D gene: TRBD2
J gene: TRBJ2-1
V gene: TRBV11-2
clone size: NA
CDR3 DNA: TGTGCCAGCAGCCCCCGACTAGCAAGCACCTACAATGAGCAGTTCTTC
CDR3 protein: CASSPRLASTYNEQFF

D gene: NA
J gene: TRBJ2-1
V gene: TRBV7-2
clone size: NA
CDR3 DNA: TGTGCCAGCAGCTTAGCTGTCGGGGTCAGTGAGCAGTTCTTC
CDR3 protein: CASSLAVGVSEQFF

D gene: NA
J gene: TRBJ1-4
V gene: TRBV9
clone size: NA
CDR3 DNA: TGTGCCAGCAGCGGACACAGGGTATCAGCTAATGAAAAACTGTTTTTT
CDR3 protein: CASSGHRVSANEKLFF

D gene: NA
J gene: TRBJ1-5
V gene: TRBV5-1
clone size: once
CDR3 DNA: TGCGCCAGCAGCTTGGGTGACAGAGATCAGCCCCAGCATTTT
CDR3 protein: CASSLGDRDQPQHF

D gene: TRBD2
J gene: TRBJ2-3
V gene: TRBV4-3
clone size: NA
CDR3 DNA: TGCGCCAGCAGCCAAGATCGGATAGCGGGGCCCACAGATACGCAGTATTTT
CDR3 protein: CASSQDRIAGPTDTQYF

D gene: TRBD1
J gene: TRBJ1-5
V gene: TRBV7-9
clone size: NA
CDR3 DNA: TGTGCCAGCAGCCTCGGGACAGGGGACAATCAGCCCCAGCATTTT
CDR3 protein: CASSLGTGDNQPQHF

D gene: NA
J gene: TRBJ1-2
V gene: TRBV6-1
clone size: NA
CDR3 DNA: TGTGCCAGCAGTGAAAGGGGCACGCAGGGCTACACCTTC
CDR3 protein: CASSERGTQGYTF

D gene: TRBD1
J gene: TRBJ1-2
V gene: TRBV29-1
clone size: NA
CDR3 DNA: TGCAGCGTCACGACAGGGAACTATGGCTACACCTTC
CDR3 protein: CSVTTGNYGYTF

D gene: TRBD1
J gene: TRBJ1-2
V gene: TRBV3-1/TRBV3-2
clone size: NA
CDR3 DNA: TGTGCCAGCAGCCCGAGACAGGGGGCTTTCTATGGCTACACCTTC
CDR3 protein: CASSPRQGAFYGYTF

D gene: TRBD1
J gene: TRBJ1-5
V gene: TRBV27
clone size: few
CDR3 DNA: TGTGCCAGCAGTCTGTATCCCGAGGGGGCGAGCAATCAGCCCCAGCATTTT
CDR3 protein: CASSLYPEGASNQPQHF

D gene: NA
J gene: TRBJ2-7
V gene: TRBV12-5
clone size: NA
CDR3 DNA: TGTGCTAGTGGCGCAGGGTTATACGAGCAGTACTTC
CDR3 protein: CASGAGLYEQYF

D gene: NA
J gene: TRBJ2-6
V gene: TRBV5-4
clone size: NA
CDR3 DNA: TGTGCCAGCAGCTGGCCGGGTTATTCTGGGGCCAACGTCCTGACTTTC
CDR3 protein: CASSWPGYSGANVLTF

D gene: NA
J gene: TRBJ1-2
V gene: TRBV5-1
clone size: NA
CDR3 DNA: TGCGCCAGCAGCTTCAATACACCGGGTTATGGCTACACCTTC
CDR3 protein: CASSFNTPGYGYTF

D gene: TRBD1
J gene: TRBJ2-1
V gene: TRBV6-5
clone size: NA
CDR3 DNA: TGTGCCAGCAGTTACGTAACTGGGGGACAGGAGCAGTTCTTC
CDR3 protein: CASSYVTGGQEQFF

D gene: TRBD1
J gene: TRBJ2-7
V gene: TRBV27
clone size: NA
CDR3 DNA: TGTGCCAGCAGTTTATCGACAGGGGGCACCTACGAGCAGTACTTC
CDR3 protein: CASSLSTGGTYEQYF

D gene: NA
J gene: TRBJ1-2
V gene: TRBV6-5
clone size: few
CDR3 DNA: TGTGCCAGCAGGGTATCGGGAGTTCGTGGCTACACCTTC
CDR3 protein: CASRVSGVRGYTF

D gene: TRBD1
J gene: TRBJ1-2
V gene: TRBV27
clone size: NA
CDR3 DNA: TGTGCCAGCAGTTTATATGGGACAGGGGACCATGGCTACACCTTC
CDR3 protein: CASSLYGTGDHGYTF

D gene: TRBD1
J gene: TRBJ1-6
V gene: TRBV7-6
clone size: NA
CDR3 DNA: TGTGCCAGCAGCCCGGGACAGGGGAATTCACCCCTCCACTTT
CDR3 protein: CASSPGQGNSPLHF

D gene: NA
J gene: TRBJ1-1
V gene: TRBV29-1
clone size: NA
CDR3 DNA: TGCAGCGCTGATAGTACAGGGAACACTGAAGCTTTCTTT
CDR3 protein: CSADSTGNTEAFF

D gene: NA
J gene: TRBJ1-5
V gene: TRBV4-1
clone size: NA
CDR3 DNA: TGCGCCAGCAGCCAAGATAGTACAGGGAATCAGCCCCAGCATTTT
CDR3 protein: CASSQDSTGNQPQHF

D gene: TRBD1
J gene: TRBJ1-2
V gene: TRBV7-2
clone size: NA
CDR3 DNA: TGTGCCAGCAGCTTCTCCGGGACAGCTAACTATGGCTACACCTTC
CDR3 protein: CASSFSGTANYGYTF

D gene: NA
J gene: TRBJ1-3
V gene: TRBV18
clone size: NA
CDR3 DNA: TGTGCCAGCTCACCAGGCAGCGCTGGAAACACCATATATTTT
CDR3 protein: CASSPGSAGNTIYF

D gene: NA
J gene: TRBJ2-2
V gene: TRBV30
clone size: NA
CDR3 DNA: TGTGCCTGGAGAGGACAGGGAGGGTCCGGGGAGCTGTTTTTT
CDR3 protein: CAWRGQGGSGELFF

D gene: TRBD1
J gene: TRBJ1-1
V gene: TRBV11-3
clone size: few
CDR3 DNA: TGTGCCAGCAGCTACGGACAGGGGAGGACTGAAGCTTTCTTT
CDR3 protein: CASSYGQGRTEAFF

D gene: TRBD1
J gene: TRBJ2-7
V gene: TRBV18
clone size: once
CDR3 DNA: TGTGCCAGCTCGCCGCCCGGGACAGGCTACGAGCAGTACTTC
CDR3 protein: CASSPPGTGYEQYF